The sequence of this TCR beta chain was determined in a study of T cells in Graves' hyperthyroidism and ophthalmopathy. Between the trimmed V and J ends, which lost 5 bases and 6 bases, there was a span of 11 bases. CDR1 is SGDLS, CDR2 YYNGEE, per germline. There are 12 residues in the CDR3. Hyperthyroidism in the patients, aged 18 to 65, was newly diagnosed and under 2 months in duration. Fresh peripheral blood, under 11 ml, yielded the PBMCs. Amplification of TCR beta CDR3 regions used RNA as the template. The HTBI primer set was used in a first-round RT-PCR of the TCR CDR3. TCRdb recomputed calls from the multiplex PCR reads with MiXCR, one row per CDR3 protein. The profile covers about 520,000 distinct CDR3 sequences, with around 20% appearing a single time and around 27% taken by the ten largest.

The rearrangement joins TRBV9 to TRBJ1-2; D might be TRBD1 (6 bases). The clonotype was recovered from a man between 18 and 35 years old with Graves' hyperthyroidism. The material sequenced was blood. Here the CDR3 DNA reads TGTGCCAGCAGAAGGACAGAAGATGGCTACACCTTC. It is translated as CASRRTEDGYTF.